This T cell receptor beta chain is from a study of cytomegalovirus exposure and HLA in healthy donors. Overall study findings and caveats: Researchers catalogued over 150 TCR beta chains as cytomegalovirus-associated. In the roughly 120 validation repertoires, approximately 94% of cluster scores exceeded 0, per a later analysis.

Details on this clone: Its antigen is as yet unknown.

The donors were part of the validation cohort of more than 90 subjects. That cohort was separate from the first cohort, which comprised several hundred subjects. CDR1 and CDR2 (germline): GTSNPN, SVGIG (reference sequence). This CDR3 has 15 amino acids. Trimming shortened V by 3 bases and J by 7 bases, and 18 bases separated the two germline ends. TCRdb keeps only in-frame clones here, not all; method: immunoSEQ multiplex PCR. Among 50,000 or so clones listed, approximately 90% were seen once. The J gene is TRBJ1-4, the V gene TRBV30; possibly TRBD1 for D (5 bases). Sequenced material: PBMCs. The TCR originated in a woman aged 18-29 years in good health and CMV-seropositive. The DNA for the CDR3 is TGTGCCTGGAGGGCCCCCGGGGGGAATGGTGAAAAACTGTTTTTT. Its translation: CAWRAPGGNGEKLFF.